This TCR beta chain appears in the sequencing data of a study of yellow fever vaccine responses in identical twins. Each CDR3 protein gets one entry after TCRdb re-called the RT-PCR reads with MiXCR. The sample holds about 86 distinct CDR3 sequences. There are 15 residues in the CDR3. Deletions cut 4 bases from V and 3 bases from J, with 13 bases between. This clonotype is classed as hyperexpanded. Sequenced material: T cells from blood (PBMCs), unsorted or a sorted subset (not recorded which), taken before or after yellow fever vaccination (not recorded which). This clonotype was obtained from a woman between 18 and 29 years old who received the yellow fever vaccine. The V gene is TRBV23-1, the J gene TRBJ1-5; no reliable D call. TRBV23-1 is an ORF for which the function is uncertain. The CDR3 spells CASSPPGGHNQPQHF. The CDR3 DNA follows: TGCGCCAGCAGTCCCCCAGGCGGGCACAATCAGCCCCAGCATTTT.